The 17 T cell receptor beta chains listed next were all sequenced from one sample in a study of response to subunit inactivated influenza vaccine. TCRdb independently ran MiXCR on the RT-PCR reads; one entry per CDR3 protein. The sample has 500,000 to 550,000 distinct CDR3 sequences; roughly 7.9% are singletons. Sample: PBMCs from blood, taken about 23 months after vaccination. These receptors all come from a man aged 45 to 70 who received an inactivated influenza vaccine.

This chain uses TRBV6-1 with TRBJ1-5; D gene ambiguous. This CDR3 has 15 residues. CDR1 MNHNS and CDR2 SASEGT come from the germline V gene. Deletions cut 7 bases from V and 2 bases from J, with 15 bases between. The CDR3 here is CASIQGSPGNQPQHF. CDR3 bases: TGTGCCAGCATCCAAGGAAGCCCTGGCAATCAGCCCCAGCATTTT.

In its sample, this clonotype was seen many times. The V call is TRBV15, the J call TRBJ1-5; D is ambiguous. The CDR3 is made up of 14 amino acids. Looked up from germline, CDR1 is LNHNV and CDR2 is YYDKDF (reference sequence). The V and J ends lost 0 bases and 1 base respectively, with 4 bases between them. This CDR3 reads CATSRDRSNQPQHF. In DNA, the CDR3 is TGTGCCACCAGCAGAGATCGGAGCAATCAGCCCCAGCATTTT.

The table lists this clonotype with many counts. The chain uses TRBV7-9 and TRBJ2-3, with D tentatively TRBD2 (6 bases). The CDR3 has 13 amino acids. Germline CDR1 is SEHNR and CDR2 is FQNEAQ (reference sequence). Trimming left V 3 bases short and J 4 bases short, with 8 bases between. The CDR3 nucleotides are TGTGCCAGCAGCTTCCCGGGGGCAGATACGCAGTATTTT. Encoded protein: CASSFPGADTQYF.

The chain employs TRBV29-1 and TRBJ2-1, with D tentatively TRBD2 (5 bases). Germline V lookup: CDR1 SQVTM, CDR2 ANQGSEA. The CDR3 covers 12 residues. V gave up 4 bases and J gave up 6 bases, with 10 bases separating them. The CDR3 sequence is CSVGRGRNEQFF. The CDR3 DNA reads as TGCAGCGTTGGACGCGGGCGCAATGAGCAGTTCTTC.

This clonotype was observed at least ten times. The chain links TRBV5-1 to TRBJ2-7; D is perhaps TRBD1 (6 bases). This CDR3 has 15 amino acids. CDR1 and CDR2 (germline): SGHRS, YFSETQ. V lost 4 bases and J lost 0, with 14 bases in between. CDR3 residues: CASSNDRTSSYEQYF. CDR3 DNA: TGCGCCAGCAGCAATGACAGGACCAGCTCCTACGAGCAGTACTTC.

This chain connects TRBV11-2 to TRBJ2-7, with TRBD2 matching over 14 bases. V trimming: 5 bases; J trimming: 2 bases; junction bases outside the gene matches: 2. Looked up from germline, CDR1 is SGHAT and CDR2 is FQNNGV. CDR3 length: 15 residues. This CDR3 is CASSMGLAGAYEQYF. DNA of the CDR3: TGTGCCAGCAGCATGGGACTAGCGGGAGCCTACGAGCAGTACTTC. The complete variable domain, with remaining parts taken from reference TRBV11-2 and TRBJ2-7, reads EAGVAQSPRYKIIEKRQSVAFWCNPISGHATLYWYQQILGQGPKLLIQFQNNGVVDDSQLPKDRFSAERLKGVDSTLKIQPAKLEDSAVYLCASSMGLAGAYEQYFGPGTRLTVT.

In its sample, this clonotype was seen a few times. CDR3 nucleotides: TGTGCCACCAGTGATTCGGGACTAGCGGGACCACTGGAAGAGACCCAGTACTTC. It specifies CATSDSGLAGPLEETQYF. The chain couples TRBV24-1 to TRBJ2-5; 13 positions agree with TRBD2. The V gene's germline CDR1 is KGHDR and CDR2 SFDVKD. V shed 2 bases, J shed 3 bases, and the junction held 8 bases outside the gene matches. The CDR3 contains 18 residues.

This clonotype was seen a handful of times. This chain connects TRBV20-1 to TRBJ1-1; D is possibly TRBD1 (5 bases). CDR3 length: 14 amino acids. Germline CDR1 DFQATT, CDR2 SNEGSKA (reference sequence). Trimming cost V 6 bases and J 5 bases, with 19 bases left between them. CDR3 DNA sequence: TGCAGTGCAACTAACCAGGGACCGAAGACTGAAGCTTTCTTT. Protein product: CSATNQGPKTEAFF.

This clonotype has a handful of counts. The chain has TRBV6-1 and TRBJ1-1; D uncertain. The CDR3 extends over 11 amino acids. Between the trimmed V and J ends, which lost 6 bases and 10 bases, there was a span of 12 bases. The germline gives CDR1 MNHNS, CDR2 SASEGT. The CDR3 here is CASRDHVGAFF. The DNA of the CDR3 is TGTGCCAGCAGAGACCACGTCGGAGCTTTCTTT.

This clonotype showed up many times. This chain uses TRBV18 with TRBJ1-1, with 11 bases lining up with TRBD1. J was trimmed by 4 bases and V by 6 bases; bases with no gene match: 4. Germline V gene sequence: CDR1 KGHSH, CDR2 LQKENI. The CDR3 has 14 residues. In DNA, the CDR3 is TGTGCCAGCTCGTACGGGACAGGGGGCACTGAAGCTTTCTTT. It encodes CASSYGTGGTEAFF.

The chain links TRBV7-9 to TRBJ1-2, with unresolved D. Between the trimmed V and J ends, which lost 1 base and 8 bases, there was a span of 8 bases. CDR3 size: 12 residues. CDR1 is SEHNR, CDR2 FQNEAQ, per germline (reference sequence). For the CDR3, the DNA is TGTGCCAGCAGCTTAGTGACCCGGGGCTACACCTTC. Protein product: CASSLVTRGYTF.

This clonotype was recorded a few times. The genes are TRBV6-2 or TRBV6-3 and TRBJ1-2; TRBD1 agrees at 7 bases. CDR1 MNHEY and CDR2 SVGEGT come from the germline V gene. Trimming cost V 5 bases and J 4 bases; bases outside gene matches: 4. The CDR3 is 13 residues long. Here the CDR3 reads CASSGGTVYGYTF. CDR3 nucleotides: TGTGCCAGCAGTGGAGGGACAGTCTATGGCTACACCTTC.

This clonotype was counted at least ten times. The genes are TRBV10-3 and TRBJ2-2; a weak D match, TRBD2 (5 bases). Trimming left V 4 bases short and J 0 bases short, with 9 bases between. This CDR3 has 15 amino acids. The V gene's germline CDR1 is ENHRY and CDR2 SYGVKD. CDR3 bases: TGTGCCATCAGTGGCGGGTTAACGAACACCGGGGAGCTGTTTTTT. This gives the protein CAISGGLTNTGELFF.

This clonotype came up many times. V is TRBV28 and J is TRBJ2-7; a weak D match, TRBD1 (6 bases). The germline V and J ends were trimmed by 10 bases and 2 bases, with 15 bases remaining between them. Per the germline V gene, CDR1 is MDHEN and CDR2 is SYDVKM. This CDR3 spans 13 amino acids. The CDR3 DNA is TGTGCCATAGAAAGGACAGAGCCCTACGAGCAGTACTTC. Translation: CAIERTEPYEQYF.

The sample holds one count of this clonotype. The rearrangement uses TRBV6-2 or TRBV6-3 and TRBJ2-5; D gene uncertain. CDR1 is MNHEY and CDR2 is SVGEGT in the germline V gene. This CDR3 is 13 amino acids long. Trimming removed 7 bases from V and 1 base from J, with 10 bases in between. The CDR3 here is CASMRRFQETQYF. CDR3 DNA: TGTGCCAGCATGAGACGGTTCCAAGAGACCCAGTACTTC.

This clonotype was counted between two and nine times. The V and J genes are TRBV9 and TRBJ2-5; D may correspond to TRBD1 or TRBD2 (6 bases each). The germline V gene has CDR1 SGDLS and CDR2 YYNGEE. CDR3 length: 16 amino acids. Trimming cost V 0 bases and J 4 bases, with 16 bases left between them. In nucleotides, the CDR3 is TGTGCCAGCAGCGTAGGACTAGGGGGGATCGGAGAGACCCAGTACTTC. Protein: CASSVGLGGIGETQYF. Based on the CDR3 plus reference TRBV9 and TRBJ2-5, the full variable domain is DSGVTQTPKHLITATGQRVTLRCSPRSGDLSVYWYQQSLDQGLQFLIQYYNGEERAKGNILERFSAQQFPDLHSELNLSSLELGDSALYFCASSVGLGGIGETQYFGPGTRLLVL.

The table lists this clonotype with many counts. The rearrangement uses TRBV11-1 and TRBJ2-2; 11 nucleotides line up with TRBD2. The CDR3 loop spans 18 amino acids. J lost 8 bases, V lost 5 bases, and 16 bases had no gene match. Germline V gene lookup returns CDR1 SGHAT and CDR2 FQDESV (reference sequence). DNA of the CDR3: TGTGCCAGCAGCCGCTTGAGGGGGACTAGCGGAACCTCTGGGGAGCTGTTTTTT. Translated: CASSRLRGTSGTSGELFF.